This section outlines one TCR beta chain sequence together with its context. Its binding antigen is unknown. No per-base quality is available; no much larger clone lies one base away. The sample belongs to a study of blood T cell repertoires in COVID-19 (TCRdb year 2020). For the wider study: Samples covering the acute and convalescent phases of COVID-19 were provided by collaborators in the United States, Italy and Spain. The repertoires were released in a freely available public database meant as a resource for research on the immune response to SARS-CoV-2. The prospective study material was composed of cDNA or gDNA derived from T cells, B-cell-depleted T cells, or PBMCs. Where available, HLA class I and class II types were obtained from metadata supplied by the sample provider rather than from assay-based typing. Samples were obtained from the ongoing ImmuneRACE study (first 160 participants) and from about 1,300 subjects provided by 6 global collaborators. A de-identified subject ID, COVID-19 status, age in years and sex were almost always included in the sample metadata. Subjects who had been exposed to COVID-19, were actively infected with it, or had recovered from it provided the deeply sampled blood TCRbeta repertoires that made up the dataset. Points the paper makes about the study in general: The quantity of clinical and demographic metadata differed by source and by participant and was supplied without curation.

TCRbeta CDR3 regions were amplified from genomic DNA by means of the immunoSEQ Assay, a bias-controlled multiplex PCR. As for the original processing: The number of nucleated cells in each sample was estimated by amplification of reference gene primers within the assay. To quantify the absolute abundance of each unique TCRbeta CDR3 rearrangement, sequence reads were collapsed and filtered. Productive Simpson clonality was computed per sample as the square root of Simpson's diversity index over productive rearrangements. TCRdb mirrors the immuneACCESS table, restricted to in-frame sequences. Some clones are absent from its copies; in checked studies, under half trace to an unresolved V gene, and the reason for the others is unknown. V and J calls plus clone size are reproduced from that table; the DNA served to infer D and trimming. The sample records 200,000 to 300,000 clones, more than 70% of which are singletons. Around 1.9% of the sample is taken by the ten largest.

Participants in the prospective study were aged roughly 18 to 89 years, lived in 20 to 25 United States geographic areas, and enrolled through a virtual design. In the prospective study, cohorts were assigned on the basis of participant-reported clinical history obtained from a screening survey and a study questionnaire. Recovered participants in ImmuneRACE Cohort 3 were defined by two consecutive negative NP/OP PCR tests, clearance by a healthcare professional, or resolution of symptoms. In the prospective study, whole blood, serum and a nasopharyngeal or oropharyngeal swab were collected from each participant by mobile phlebotomists. Participants in the prospective study had the option to provide additional blood draws and questionnaires over a 2-month period. Before DNA extraction, prospective study blood samples were shipped either frozen or at room temperature. For this chain, trimming is 8 bases at the V end and 0 bases at the J end, and the number of junction bases without a gene match is 5. The CDR3, from cysteine to phenylalanine, totals 14 residues. Only the CDR3 DNA is retained, 42 bases long and in frame from the first base. For CDR1 and CDR2, the germline V gene lists MNHEY and SVGAGI.

The source of this sequence is a woman in her 50s who had recovered from COVID-19. Material: PBMCs or T cells enriched from blood (not recorded which). Recombination joined TRBV6-5 with TRBJ2-5; 8 central bases correspond to TRBD1. Here is the DNA: TGTGCCAGCCAGCGGACAGGGAACCAAGAGACCCAGTACTTC. Translation gives CASQRTGNQETQYF.